The clone carrying this T cell receptor beta chain was seen a few times. The antigen is unknown. The data belong to a study of T cells after yellow fever vaccination. Overall study: The fractions with low cell numbers were processed using SMART-Seq v4 Ultra Low Input. Findings and caveats of the study: The CD4 compartment and the CD8 compartment contained a small share of clonotypes in common. FACS-sorted repertoires could contain abundant clonotypes contaminating from the bulk population. At around 96% for CD4 and approximately 88% for CD8, most primary-vaccination clones showed up again after the booster.

TCRdb passed the 5' RACE reads through MiXCR, listing each CDR3 protein once. The sample yields some 320,000 distinct CDR3 sequences, around a tenth seen once. CDR1 and CDR2 (germline): LGHDT, YNNKEL (reference sequence). This CDR3 has 16 amino acids. V lost 3 bases and J lost 0, with 14 bases in between. The rearrangement uses TRBV3-1 and TRBJ1-1; D is possibly TRBD1 (5 bases). The TCR was taken from a man aged 18 to 29 who received the YFV17D yellow fever vaccine. The specimen was CD4+ T cells sorted from PBMCs, collected 45 days after the yellow fever booster vaccination. CDR3 in DNA: TGTGCCAGCAGCCAGGATCCGGGACGAATGAACACTGAAGCTTTCTTT. Amino acid sequence: CASSQDPGRMNTEAFF.